This entry lists 8 T cell receptor beta chains sequenced from one sample in a study of blood T cells in healthy people across ages. Through a sample-barcoded 5' primer and a J-beta primer mix, a second PCR was run for about 6 to 11 cycles. TCRdb ran MiXCR on the 5' RACE reads and lists one entry per CDR3 protein. This sample has hundreds of thousands of distinct CDR3 sequences, with 52% found just once. The specimen was blood. The receptors here all came from a woman over 75 in good health.

About this clonotype: Since a much larger clone is just one base distant, this may be a read error. V and J are TRBV4-1 and TRBJ2-7; a possible D gene is TRBD1 (6 bases). CDR1 is MGHRA, CDR2 YSYEKL, per germline. The CDR3 covers 14 residues. Trimming shortened V by 2 bases and J by 7 bases, and 15 bases separated the two germline ends. CDR3 coding DNA: TGCGCCAGCAGCCAAAACAGGGCGCCGAATGAGCAGTACTTC. It specifies CASSQNRAPNEQYF.

This clonotype showed up many times. V gene TRBV7-2 combines with J gene TRBJ2-3, with D hard to call. The germline V gene encodes CDR1 SGHTA and CDR2 FQGNSA. The CDR3 covers 14 residues. Trimming took 2 bases from V and 4 from J, leaving 10 bases between them. CDR3 DNA: TGTGCCAGCAGCTTAATGGTGGGGTCAGATACGCAGTATTTT. Translating it yields CASSLMVGSDTQYF. Full variable domain (outside the CDR3, taken from reference TRBV7-2 and TRBJ2-3): GAGVSQSPSNKVTEKGKDVELRCDPISGHTALYWYRQSLGQGLEFLIYFQGNSAPDKSGLPSDRFSAERTGGSVSTLTIQRTQQEDSAVYLCASSLMVGSDTQYFGPGTRLTVL.

The chain joins TRBV7-9 to TRBJ2-5; no reliable D call. CDR3 size: 13 residues. Germline V gives CDR1 SEHNR, CDR2 FQNEAQ (reference sequence). Between the trimmed V and J ends, which lost 0 bases and 4 bases, there was a span of 6 bases. DNA of the CDR3: TGTGCCAGCAGCTTAGCGGCAGGAGAGACCCAGTACTTC. Protein sequence: CASSLAAGETQYF.

A note on this clonotype: This may be a read error: a much more frequent sequence differs by one nucleotide. The chain uses TRBV7-2 and TRBJ2-1, with 11 positions matching TRBD1. CDR3 size: 16 residues. After removal of 5 bases from V and 8 bases from J, the junction contained 11 bases not matched to a gene. CDR1 is SGHTA and CDR2 is FQGNSA in the germline V gene. CDR3 region: CASSPGQGAKYDEQFF. CDR3 coding DNA: TGTGCCAGCAGCCCCGGACAGGGGGCGAAATACGATGAGCAGTTCTTC.

The table lists this clonotype with a few counts. CDR3 sequence: CASSLTSGDGYTF. The CDR3 bases are TGTGCCAGCAGCTTAACTTCCGGGGATGGCTACACCTTC. The chain carries TRBV7-3 and TRBJ1-2; D remains ambiguous. From germline, CDR1 is SGHTA and CDR2 FQGTGA. Trimming stripped 0 bases from V and 6 bases from J, with 8 bases between. The CDR3 length is 13 residues.

This chain joins TRBV6-2 or TRBV6-3 and TRBJ2-7, with 7 bases lining up with TRBD1. There are 14 residues in the CDR3. The V gene's germline CDR1 is MNHEY and CDR2 SVGEGT. With 5 bases clipped from V and 2 bases from J, the junction kept 6 bases outside the gene matches. The CDR3 reads CASSLDQGAYEQYF. Here the CDR3 DNA reads TGTGCCAGCAGTCTCGACCAGGGGGCCTACGAGCAGTACTTC.

The rearrangement links TRBV16 to TRBJ2-4; the D gene is possibly TRBD2 (6 bases). The DNA end is a closer match to TRBJ2-7, so the J assignment may be wrong. The CDR3 runs to 13 residues. Germline V gene lookup returns CDR1 KGHSY and CDR2 FQNENV. CDR3 sequence reads: CASTGAATYEQYF. CDR3 nucleotides: TGTGCCAGCACGGGAGCGGCCACCTACGAGCAGTACTTC.

The CDR3 loop is CASSLVPSGANVLTF. The CDR3 coding sequence is TGTGCCAGCAGCTTAGTGCCGTCTGGGGCCAACGTCCTGACTTTC. V gene TRBV7-2 combines with J gene TRBJ2-6; unclear D gene. Germline V CDR1 and CDR2: SGHTA, FQGNSA. V dropped 1 base and J dropped 1 base, with 5 bases sitting between them. CDR3 size: 15 residues.